This TCR beta chain was identified in a study of graft-versus-host responses after intestinal transplantation. Overall study: All recipients were transplanted with multivisceral, liver-intestinal, or isolated intestinal grafts. Every recipient had anti-thymocyte globulin induction and approximately 3 years of tacrolimus plus steroids.

A note on this clone: No antigen is known for it.

Study results and caveats: Recipient marrow contained GvH clones, some of which appeared first in ileum or blood.

The repertoire was sequenced with immunoSEQ multiplex PCR; TCRdb's copy has only in-frame clones and lacks some. The sample has fewer than 30,000 clones, around 94% seen once. This CDR3 contains 14 residues. V shed 3 bases, J shed 6 bases, and the junction held 5 bases outside the gene matches. CDR1 is GTSNPN, CDR2 SVGIG, per germline (reference sequence). The clonotype was recovered from a human patient who received an intestinal transplant, so some T cells may come from the graft donor. This material consisted of PBMCs, taken roughly 30 days after intestinal transplant. The genes are TRBV30 and TRBJ2-2; 9 positions match TRBD1. The CDR3, as DNA: TGTGCCTGGAGGGGGGGACAGGGAGCCGGGGAGCTGTTTTTT. Protein sequence: CAWRGGQGAGELFF.